This T cell receptor beta chain was sequenced during a study of tissue T cells after allogeneic stem cell transplantation. There are a few counts of this clone. The gene names here belong to mouse. The CDR3 extends 1 residue past the end of the read, so its final part is completed from the germline J gene. Sequenced by immunoSEQ multiplex PCR; TCRdb stores in-frame clones only, minus some. The sample lists some 48,000 clones, approximately 73% occurring once. The J segment lost 5 bases and the V segment lost 3 bases, leaving 5 bases of the junction unmatched. CDR3 length: 14 residues. The germline V gene has CDR1 SNHLY and CDR2 FYNGKV (reference sequence).

This receptor was obtained from a pool of C57BL/6 mice in good health. Source material: sorted cells pooled from one or two spleens. The rearrangement links TRBV3 to TRBJ2-7; 9 bases align to TRBD2. The CDR3 spells CASSFGLGRNEQYF. CDR3 bases read: TGTGCCAGCAGCTTCGGACTGGGGAGGAATGAACAGTAC.